The source of this T cell receptor (beta chain) is a study of blood T cells in healthy people across ages (dated by TCRdb to the mid-2010s). Regarding the research as a whole: In model experiments, roughly one uniquely barcoded TCR beta cDNA molecule per two T cells was captured by template switching. Age-related changes in TCR beta repertoire diversity were measured in the study by deep sequencing normalized with unique cDNA molecular identifiers. The donors were divided into four age groups: young (average around 17 years), middle-aged (roughly 40), aged (about 60) and long-lived (nearly 85). To avoid experimental bias, donors of different ages were distributed randomly across sequencing lanes. For two donors (one aged 18 to 30 and one aged 80 or older), the study analyzed two additional independent replicas of 1 million unique cDNA reads from the same blood draw. Broader findings and caveats from the paper: Estimates of total diversity based on one million sequenced T cells were considered lower bounds and underestimates. The percentage of naive T cells measured by flow cytometry correlated strongly with observed TCR beta diversity. Since profiling was done on bulk unsorted PBMCs, naive and antigen-experienced compartments could not be conclusively compared. Compared with the aged group, the long-lived group had more naive CD4+ T cells, fewer expanded clones and increased TCR diversity, a pattern suggesting age selection. The CMV infection status of donors was not known, potentially confounding age-related changes in expanded clonotypes. As age increased, observed TCR beta diversity per million T cells dropped in a roughly linear way, and a significant reduction was already evident by age around 41.

Libraries were prepared through 5' RACE. A second PCR of roughly 6 to 11 cycles was run with a J-beta primer mix and a sample-barcoded 5' primer. Each TCR beta cDNA molecule received a unique molecular identifier from a template-switch 5' adaptor carrying 12 random nucleotides. At least 2.5 million CDR3-containing paired-end reads were obtained from each sample. The Mint cDNA synthesis kit, primed by a TRBC-specific oligonucleotide, was used to synthesize first-strand cDNA from all RNA. All cDNA was treated with uracil-DNA glycosylase and then went through a first 18-cycle PCR with the universal primers M1SS and BC2_uni_R. The study's processing was this. Normalization of each sample was performed by random selection of 1 million high-quality reads, each carrying a distinct molecular identifier. Instead of being binned into consensus sequences, reads that shared molecular identifiers were thrown out. MiTCR, with a Q25 quality threshold and the strictest error-elimination algorithm, was used for CDR3 identification, clonotype clustering and error correction. A nonparametric unseen species model using Euler transformation provided a lower-bound estimate of total TCR beta diversity. TCRdb reworked the public reads: Q25 trimming with fastp, MiXCR clone assembly, productive beta chains retained. CDR3 protein duplicates are merged, each entry listing the most common genes and DNA. The V and J calls, along with clone size, are taken from TCRdb and not from the paper's own processing. A total of around 1,900,000 distinct CDR3 sequences appear in this sample, about two fifths of them only once. The ten largest clonotypes hold approximately 22% of the sample.

This clonotype was seen more than once but under ten times. Its antigen target is currently unknown. It has no much larger one-base neighbor in the sample; base qualities were not kept. Donors were 39 systemically healthy Caucasian individuals from Russia aged 6 to 90 years. Each donor gave 9 to 10 milliliters of peripheral blood, collected into EDTA-treated Vacutainer tubes. PBMCs were isolated by Ficoll-Paque density-gradient centrifugation, with at least 7 million obtained per sample. Trizol reagent was used to extract total RNA from the PBMCs, yielding at least 5 micrograms per sample. The percentages of naive CD45RAhigh/CD27high T cells were determined by flow cytometry on a PBMC aliquot from every donor. Reading the germline V gene gives CDR1 SGHNT and CDR2 YENEEA. V is cut by 0 bases and J by 0 bases, and the space between the germline ends is 6 bases. From the cysteine through the phenylalanine, the CDR3 covers 14 amino acids. This entry keeps only the CDR3 DNA: 42 bases, framed from base 1.

What was sequenced was blood. The origin of this receptor is a human donor in good health. The chain links TRBV11-3 with TRBJ2-7, and possibly TRBD1, on 5 matching bases. The sequenced DNA: TGTGCCAGCAGCTTAGATGACAGCTCCTACGAGCAGTACTTC. This sequence encodes CASSLDDSSYEQYF.